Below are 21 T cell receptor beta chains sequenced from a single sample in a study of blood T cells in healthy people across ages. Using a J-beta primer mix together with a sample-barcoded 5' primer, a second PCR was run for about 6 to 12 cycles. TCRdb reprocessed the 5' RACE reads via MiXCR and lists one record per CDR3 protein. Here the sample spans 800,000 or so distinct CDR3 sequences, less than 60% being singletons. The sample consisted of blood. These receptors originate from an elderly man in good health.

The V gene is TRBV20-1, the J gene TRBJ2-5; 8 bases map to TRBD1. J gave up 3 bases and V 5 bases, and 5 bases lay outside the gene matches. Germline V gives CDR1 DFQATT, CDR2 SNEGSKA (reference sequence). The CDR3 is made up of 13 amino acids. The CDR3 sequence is CSAYTGGEETQYF. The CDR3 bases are TGCAGTGCTTACACAGGGGGTGAAGAGACCCAGTACTTC.

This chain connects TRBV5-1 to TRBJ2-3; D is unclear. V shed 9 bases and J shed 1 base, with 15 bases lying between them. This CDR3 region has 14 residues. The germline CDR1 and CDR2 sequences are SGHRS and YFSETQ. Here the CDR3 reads CATALEHGTDTQYF. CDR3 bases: TGCGCCACCGCCCTCGAGCACGGCACAGATACGCAGTATTTT.

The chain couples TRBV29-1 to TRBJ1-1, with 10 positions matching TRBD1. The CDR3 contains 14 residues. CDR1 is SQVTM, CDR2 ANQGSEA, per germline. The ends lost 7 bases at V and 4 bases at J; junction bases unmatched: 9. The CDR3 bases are TGCAGCGCACAGAGACAGGGGGCGGTCACTGAAGCTTTCTTT. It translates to CSAQRQGAVTEAFF. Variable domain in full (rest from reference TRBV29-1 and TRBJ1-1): SAVISQKPSRDICQRGTSLTIQCQVDSQVTMMFWYRQQPGQSLTLIATANQGSEATYESGFVIDKFPISRPNLTFSTLTVSNMSPEDSSIYLCSAQRQGAVTEAFFGQGTRLTVV.

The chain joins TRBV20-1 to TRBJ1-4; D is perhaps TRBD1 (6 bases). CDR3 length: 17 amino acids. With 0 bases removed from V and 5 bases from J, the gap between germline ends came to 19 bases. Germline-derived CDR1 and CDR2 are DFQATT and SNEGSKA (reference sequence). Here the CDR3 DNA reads TGCAGTGCTAGAGAAGGTCGGTTGACAGGACTCAATGAAAAACTGTTTTTT. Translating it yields CSAREGRLTGLNEKLFF.

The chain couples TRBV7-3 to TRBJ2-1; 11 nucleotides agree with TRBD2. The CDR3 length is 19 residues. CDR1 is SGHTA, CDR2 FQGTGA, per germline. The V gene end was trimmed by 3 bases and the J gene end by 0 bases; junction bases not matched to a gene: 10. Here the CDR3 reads CASSLKTSGASISYNEQFF. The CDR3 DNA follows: TGTGCCAGCAGCTTGAAGACTAGCGGGGCCTCAATCTCCTACAATGAGCAGTTCTTC. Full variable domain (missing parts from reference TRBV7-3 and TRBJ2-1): GAGVSQTPSNKVTEKGKYVELRCDPISGHTALYWYRQSLGQGPEFLIYFQGTGAADDSGLPNDRFFAVRPEGSVSTLKIQRTERGDSAVYLCASSLKTSGASISYNEQFFGPGTRLTVL.

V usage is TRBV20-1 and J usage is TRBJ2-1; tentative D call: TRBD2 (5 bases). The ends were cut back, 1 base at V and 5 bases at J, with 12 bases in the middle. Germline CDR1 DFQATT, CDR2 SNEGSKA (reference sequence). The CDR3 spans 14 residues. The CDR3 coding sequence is TGCAGTGCTAGAGGCTGGCAGGAGGACAATGAGCAGTTCTTC. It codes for CSARGWQEDNEQFF.

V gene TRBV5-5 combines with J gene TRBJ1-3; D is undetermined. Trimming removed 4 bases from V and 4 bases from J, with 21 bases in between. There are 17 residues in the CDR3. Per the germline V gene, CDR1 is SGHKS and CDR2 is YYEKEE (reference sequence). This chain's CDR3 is CASSLENTVVGGNTIYF. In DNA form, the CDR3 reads TGTGCCAGCAGCCTAGAAAACACCGTTGTCGGGGGAAACACCATATATTTT.

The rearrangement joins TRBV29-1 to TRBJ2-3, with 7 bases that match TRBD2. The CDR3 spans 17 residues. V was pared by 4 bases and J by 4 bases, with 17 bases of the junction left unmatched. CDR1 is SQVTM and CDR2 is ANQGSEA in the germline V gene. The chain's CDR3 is CSVARDYSEAYSDTQYF. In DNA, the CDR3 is TGCAGCGTTGCCAGGGACTACTCAGAAGCGTATTCAGATACGCAGTATTTT.

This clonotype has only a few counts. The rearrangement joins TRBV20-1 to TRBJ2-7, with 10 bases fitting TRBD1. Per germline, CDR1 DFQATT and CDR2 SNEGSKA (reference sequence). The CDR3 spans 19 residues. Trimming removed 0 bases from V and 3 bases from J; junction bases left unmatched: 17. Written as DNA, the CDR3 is TGCAGTGCTAGAGATGGGGGTCCCGGGACAGGGGTCGCCTTCTACGAGCAGTACTTC. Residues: CSARDGGPGTGVAFYEQYF.

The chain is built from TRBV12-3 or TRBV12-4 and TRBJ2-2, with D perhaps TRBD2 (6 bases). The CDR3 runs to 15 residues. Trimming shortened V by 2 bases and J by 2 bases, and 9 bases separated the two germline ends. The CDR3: CASSLHGGNTGELFF. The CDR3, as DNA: TGTGCCAGCAGTTTACACGGGGGAAACACCGGGGAGCTGTTTTTT.

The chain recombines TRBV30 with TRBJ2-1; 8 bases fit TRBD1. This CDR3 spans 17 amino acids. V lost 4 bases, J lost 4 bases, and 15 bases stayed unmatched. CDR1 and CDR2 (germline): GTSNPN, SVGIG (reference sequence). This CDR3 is CAWNLLVRQGKYNEQFF. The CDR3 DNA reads TGTGCCTGGAATCTCTTGGTGAGACAGGGGAAATACAATGAGCAGTTCTTC.

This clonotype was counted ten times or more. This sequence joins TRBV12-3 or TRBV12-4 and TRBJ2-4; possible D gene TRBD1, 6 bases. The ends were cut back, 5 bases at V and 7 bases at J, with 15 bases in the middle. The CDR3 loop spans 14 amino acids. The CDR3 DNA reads TGTGCCAGCAGTAGGACAGAGGTTGACAACATTCAGTACTTC. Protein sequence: CASSRTEVDNIQYF.

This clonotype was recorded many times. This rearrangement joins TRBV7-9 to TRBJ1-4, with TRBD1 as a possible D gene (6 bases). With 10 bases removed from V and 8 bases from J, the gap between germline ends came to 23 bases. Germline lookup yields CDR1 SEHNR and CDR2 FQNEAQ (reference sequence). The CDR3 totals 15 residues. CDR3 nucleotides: TGTGCCACCCTACCTAGTGGGGCAGGGGACGAAAAACTGTTTTTT. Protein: CATLPSGAGDEKLFF. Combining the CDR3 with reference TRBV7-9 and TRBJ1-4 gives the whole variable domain DTGVSQNPRHKITKRGQNVTFRCDPISEHNRLYWYRQTLGQGPEFLTYFQNEAQLEKSRLLSDRFSAERPKGSFSTLEIQRTEQGDSAMYLCATLPSGAGDEKLFFGSGTQLSVL.

The DNA for the CDR3 is TGTGCCAGCAGTTACTCAGGCGCTATAGCAGAGACCCAGTACTTC. Protein: CASSYSGAIAETQYF. V gene TRBV6-2 or TRBV6-3 combines with J gene TRBJ2-4, with D uncertain. The DNA end favors TRBJ2-5, so the J call may be wrong. The CDR3 has 15 residues. CDR1 MNHEY and CDR2 SVGEGT come from the germline V gene.

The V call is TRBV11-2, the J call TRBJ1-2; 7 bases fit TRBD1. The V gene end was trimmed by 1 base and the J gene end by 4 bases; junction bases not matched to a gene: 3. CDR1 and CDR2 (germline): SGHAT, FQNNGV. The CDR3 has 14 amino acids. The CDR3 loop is CASSLAGTVYGYTF. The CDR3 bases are TGTGCCAGCAGCTTAGCCGGGACAGTCTATGGCTACACCTTC.

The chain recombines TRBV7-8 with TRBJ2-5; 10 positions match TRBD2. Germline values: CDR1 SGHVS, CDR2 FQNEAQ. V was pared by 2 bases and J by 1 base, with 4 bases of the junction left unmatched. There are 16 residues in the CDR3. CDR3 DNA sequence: TGTGCCAGCAGCTTATCAGCGGGAGGGGGCCAAGAGACCCAGTACTTC. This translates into CASSLSAGGGQETQYF. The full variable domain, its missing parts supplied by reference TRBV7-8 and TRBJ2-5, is GAGVSQSPRYKVAKRGQDVALRCDPISGHVSLFWYQQALGQGPEFLTYFQNEAQLDKSGLPSDRFFAERPEGSVSTLKIQRTQQEDSAVYLCASSLSAGGGQETQYFGPGTRLLVL.

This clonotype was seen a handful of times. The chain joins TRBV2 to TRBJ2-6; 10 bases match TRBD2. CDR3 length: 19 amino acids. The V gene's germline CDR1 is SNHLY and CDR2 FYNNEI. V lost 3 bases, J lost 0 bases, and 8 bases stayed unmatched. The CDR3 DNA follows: TGTGCCAGCAGTGAGATCGGACTAGCGGAATTCTCTGGGGCCAACGTCCTGACTTTC. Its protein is CASSEIGLAEFSGANVLTF.

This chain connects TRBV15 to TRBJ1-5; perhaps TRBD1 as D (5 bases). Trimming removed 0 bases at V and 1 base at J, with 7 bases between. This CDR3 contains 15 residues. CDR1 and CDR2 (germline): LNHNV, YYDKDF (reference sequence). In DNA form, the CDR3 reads TGTGCCACCAGCAGAGACCGGGACAGCAATCAGCCCCAGCATTTT. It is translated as CATSRDRDSNQPQHF.

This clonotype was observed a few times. CDR3 region: CASSLDRVISGANVLTF. The CDR3 DNA reads TGTGCCAGCAGCCTGGACCGGGTTATCTCTGGGGCCAACGTCCTGACTTTC. The chain joins TRBV7-2 to TRBJ2-6; D is ambiguous. Trimming pared 5 bases from V and 0 bases from J, leaving 14 bases between. The CDR3 length is 17 residues. CDR1 and CDR2 from the germline V gene are SGHTA and FQGNSA.

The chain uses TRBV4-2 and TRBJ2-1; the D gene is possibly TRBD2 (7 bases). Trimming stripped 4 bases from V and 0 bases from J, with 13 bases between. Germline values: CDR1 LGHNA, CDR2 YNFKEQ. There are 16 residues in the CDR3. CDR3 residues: CASSPREGHSYNEQFF. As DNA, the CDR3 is TGTGCCAGCAGCCCCAGGGAGGGACACTCCTACAATGAGCAGTTCTTC.

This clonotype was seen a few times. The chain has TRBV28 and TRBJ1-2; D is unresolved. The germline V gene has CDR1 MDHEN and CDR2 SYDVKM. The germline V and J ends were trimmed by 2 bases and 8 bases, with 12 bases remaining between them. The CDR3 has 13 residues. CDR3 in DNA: TGTGCCAGCAGTTTACATGAGGGAGGAGGCTACACCTTC. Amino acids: CASSLHEGGGYTF.